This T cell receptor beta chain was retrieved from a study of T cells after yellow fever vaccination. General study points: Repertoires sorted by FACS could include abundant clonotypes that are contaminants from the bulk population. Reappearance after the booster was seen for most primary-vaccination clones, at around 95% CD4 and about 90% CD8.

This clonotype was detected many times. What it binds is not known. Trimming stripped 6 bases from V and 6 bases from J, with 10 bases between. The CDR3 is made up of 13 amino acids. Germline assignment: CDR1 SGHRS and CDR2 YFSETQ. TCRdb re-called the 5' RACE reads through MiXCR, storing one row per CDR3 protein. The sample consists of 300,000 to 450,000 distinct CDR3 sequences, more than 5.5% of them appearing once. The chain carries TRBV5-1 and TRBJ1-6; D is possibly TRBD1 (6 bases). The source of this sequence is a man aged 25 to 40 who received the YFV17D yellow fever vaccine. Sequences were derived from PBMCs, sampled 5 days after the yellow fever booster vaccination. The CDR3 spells CASTDSLNSPLHF. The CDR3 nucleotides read TGCGCCAGCACGGACAGCCTTAATTCACCCCTCCACTTT.